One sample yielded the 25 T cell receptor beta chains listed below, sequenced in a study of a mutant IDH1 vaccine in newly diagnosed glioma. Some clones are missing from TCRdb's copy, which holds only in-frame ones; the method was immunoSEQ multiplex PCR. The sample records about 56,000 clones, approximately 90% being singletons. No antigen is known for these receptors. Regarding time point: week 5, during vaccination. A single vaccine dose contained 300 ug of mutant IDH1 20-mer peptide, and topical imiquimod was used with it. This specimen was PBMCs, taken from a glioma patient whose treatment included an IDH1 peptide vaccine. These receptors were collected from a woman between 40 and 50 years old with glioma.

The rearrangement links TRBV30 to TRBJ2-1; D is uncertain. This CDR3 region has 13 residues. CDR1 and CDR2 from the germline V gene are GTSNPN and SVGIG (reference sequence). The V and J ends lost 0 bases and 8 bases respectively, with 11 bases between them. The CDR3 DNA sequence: TGTGCCTGGAGTGTAAATACTGGAGATGAGCAGTTCTTC. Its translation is CAWSVNTGDEQFF.

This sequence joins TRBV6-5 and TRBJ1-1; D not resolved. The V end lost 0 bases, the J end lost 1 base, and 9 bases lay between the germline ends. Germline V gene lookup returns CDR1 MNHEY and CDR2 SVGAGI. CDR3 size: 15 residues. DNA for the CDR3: TGTGCCAGCAGTTACTCCACCCGACAGAACACTGAAGCTTTCTTT. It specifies CASSYSTRQNTEAFF.

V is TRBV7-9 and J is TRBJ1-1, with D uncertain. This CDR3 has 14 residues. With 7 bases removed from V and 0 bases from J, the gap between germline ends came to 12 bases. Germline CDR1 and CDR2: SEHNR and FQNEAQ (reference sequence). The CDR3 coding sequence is TGTGCCAGCACCCCAAGGATCATGAACACTGAAGCTTTCTTT. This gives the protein CASTPRIMNTEAFF.

This CDR3 is CASSPIRDGIQYF. CDR3 nucleotide sequence: TGTGCCAGCTCTCCGATTCGGGATGGCATTCAGTACTTC. The chain combines TRBV7-6 with TRBJ2-4, with a tentative D call TRBD2 (5 bases). Germline-derived CDR1 and CDR2 are SGHVS and FNYEAQ. Trimming removed 8 bases at V and 9 bases at J, with 17 bases between. CDR3 size: 13 residues.

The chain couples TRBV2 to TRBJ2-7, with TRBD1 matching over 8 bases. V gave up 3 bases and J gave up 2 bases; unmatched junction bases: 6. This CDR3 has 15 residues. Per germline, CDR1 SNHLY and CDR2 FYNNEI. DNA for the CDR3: TGTGCCAGCAGTGATTGGGGGACAGGTACCTACGAGCAGTACTTC. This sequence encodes CASSDWGTGTYEQYF.

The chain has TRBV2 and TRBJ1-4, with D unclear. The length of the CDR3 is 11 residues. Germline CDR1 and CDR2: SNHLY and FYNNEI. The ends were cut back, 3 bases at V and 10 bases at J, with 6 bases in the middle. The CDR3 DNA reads TGTGCCAGCAGTGATGCGGCAAAACTGTTTTTT. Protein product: CASSDAAKLFF.

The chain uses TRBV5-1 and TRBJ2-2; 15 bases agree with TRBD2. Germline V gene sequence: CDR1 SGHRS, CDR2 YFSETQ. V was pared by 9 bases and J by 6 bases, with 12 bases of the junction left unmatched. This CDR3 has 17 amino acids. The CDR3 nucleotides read TGCGCCACCTCCGGGACTAGCGGGGGGAGCGTACCCGGGGAGCTGTTTTTT. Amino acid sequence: CATSGTSGGSVPGELFF. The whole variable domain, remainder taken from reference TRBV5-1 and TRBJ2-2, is KAGVTQTPRYLIKTRGQQVTLSCSPISGHRSVSWYQQTPGQGLQFLFEYFSETQRNKGNFPGRFSGRQFSNSRSEMNVSTLELGDSALYLCATSGTSGGSVPGELFFGEGSRLTVL.

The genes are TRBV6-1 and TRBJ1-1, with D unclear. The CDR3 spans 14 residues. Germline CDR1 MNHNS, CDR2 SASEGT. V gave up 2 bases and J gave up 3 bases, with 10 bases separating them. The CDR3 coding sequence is TGTGCCAGCAGTGAACGGTGGCAGGACACTGAAGCTTTCTTT. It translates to CASSERWQDTEAFF.

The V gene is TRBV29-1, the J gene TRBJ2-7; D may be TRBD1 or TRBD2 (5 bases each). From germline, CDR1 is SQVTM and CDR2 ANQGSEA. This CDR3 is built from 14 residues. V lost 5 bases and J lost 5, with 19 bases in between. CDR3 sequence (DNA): TGCAGCGTTCCCGGGACCGGCGTGGGGGACGAGCAGTACTTC. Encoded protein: CSVPGTGVGDEQYF.

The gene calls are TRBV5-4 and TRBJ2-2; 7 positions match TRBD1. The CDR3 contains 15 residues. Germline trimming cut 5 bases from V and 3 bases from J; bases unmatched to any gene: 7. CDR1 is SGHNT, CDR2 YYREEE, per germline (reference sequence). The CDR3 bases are TGTGCCAGCAGATCAGGGGGTGTCGACACCGGGGAGCTGTTTTTT. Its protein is CASRSGGVDTGELFF.

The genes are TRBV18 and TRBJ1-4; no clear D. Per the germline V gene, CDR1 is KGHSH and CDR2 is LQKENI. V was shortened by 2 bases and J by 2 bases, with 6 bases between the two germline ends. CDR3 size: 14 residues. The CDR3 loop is CASSPSTTNEKLFF. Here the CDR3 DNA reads TGTGCCAGCTCACCATCGACTACTAATGAAAAACTGTTTTTT.

The CDR3 spells CASSPRRSLNTEAFF. The CDR3 nucleotides are TGTGCCAGCAGCCCCCGACGTTCTCTGAACACTGAAGCTTTCTTT. J is TRBJ1-1 and V is TRBV7-9, with D unclear. V lost 5 bases, J lost 0 bases, and 13 bases lay in between. Germline lookup yields CDR1 SEHNR and CDR2 FQNEAQ (reference sequence). The CDR3 is 15 residues long.

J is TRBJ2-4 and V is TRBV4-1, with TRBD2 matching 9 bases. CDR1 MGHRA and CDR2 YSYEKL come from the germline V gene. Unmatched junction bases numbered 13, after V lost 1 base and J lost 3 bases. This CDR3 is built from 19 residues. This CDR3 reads CASSQAHSGSSYVKNIQYF. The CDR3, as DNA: TGCGCCAGCAGCCAAGCCCATAGCGGGAGTTCTTATGTCAAAAACATTCAGTACTTC.

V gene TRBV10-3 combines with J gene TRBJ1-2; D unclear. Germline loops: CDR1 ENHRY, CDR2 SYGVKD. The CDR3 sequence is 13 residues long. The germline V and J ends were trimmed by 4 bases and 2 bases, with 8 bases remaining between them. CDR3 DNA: TGTGCCATCAGTGTTACGGGGAACTATGGCTACACCTTC. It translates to CAISVTGNYGYTF.

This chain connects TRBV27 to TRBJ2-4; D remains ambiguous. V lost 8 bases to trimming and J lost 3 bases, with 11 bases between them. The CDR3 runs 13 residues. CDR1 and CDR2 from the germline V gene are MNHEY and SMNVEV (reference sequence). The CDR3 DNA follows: TGTGCCAGCTCCAGACCCGGCAAAAACATTCAGTACTTC. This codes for CASSRPGKNIQYF.

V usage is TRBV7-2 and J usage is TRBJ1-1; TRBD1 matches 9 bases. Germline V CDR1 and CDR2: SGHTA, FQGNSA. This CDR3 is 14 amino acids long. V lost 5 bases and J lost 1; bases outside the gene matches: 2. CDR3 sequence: CASSRDRENTEAFF. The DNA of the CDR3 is TGTGCCAGCAGCCGGGACAGGGAGAACACTGAAGCTTTCTTT.

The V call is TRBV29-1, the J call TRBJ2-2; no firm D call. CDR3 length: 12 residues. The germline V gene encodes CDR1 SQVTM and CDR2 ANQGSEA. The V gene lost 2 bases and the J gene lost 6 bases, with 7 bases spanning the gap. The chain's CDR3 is CSVEWGSGELFF. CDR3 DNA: TGCAGCGTTGAATGGGGTTCCGGGGAGCTGTTTTTT.

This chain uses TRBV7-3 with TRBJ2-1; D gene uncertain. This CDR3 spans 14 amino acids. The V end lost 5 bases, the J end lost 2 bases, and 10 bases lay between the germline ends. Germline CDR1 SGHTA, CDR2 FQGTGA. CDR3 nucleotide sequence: TGTGCCAGCAGCCCCCGTACGGCCTACAATGAGCAGTTCTTC. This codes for CASSPRTAYNEQFF.

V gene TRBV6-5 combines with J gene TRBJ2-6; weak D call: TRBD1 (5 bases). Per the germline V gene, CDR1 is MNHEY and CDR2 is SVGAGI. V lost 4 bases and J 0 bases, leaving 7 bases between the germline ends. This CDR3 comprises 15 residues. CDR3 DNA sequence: TGTGCCAGCAGTTTACAGGACTCTGGGGCCAACGTCCTGACTTTC. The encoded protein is CASSLQDSGANVLTF.

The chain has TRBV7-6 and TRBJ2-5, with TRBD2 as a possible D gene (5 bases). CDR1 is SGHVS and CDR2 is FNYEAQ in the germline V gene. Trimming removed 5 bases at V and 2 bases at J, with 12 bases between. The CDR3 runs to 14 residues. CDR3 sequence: CASSHEAAQETQYF. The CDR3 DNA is TGTGCCAGCAGCCACGAAGCGGCACAAGAGACCCAGTACTTC.

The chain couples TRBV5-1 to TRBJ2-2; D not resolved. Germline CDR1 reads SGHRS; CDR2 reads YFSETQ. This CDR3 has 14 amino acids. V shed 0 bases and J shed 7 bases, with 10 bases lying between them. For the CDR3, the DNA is TGCGCCAGCAGCTTGGAATCCTACGGCGGGGAGCTGTTTTTT. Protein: CASSLESYGGELFF.

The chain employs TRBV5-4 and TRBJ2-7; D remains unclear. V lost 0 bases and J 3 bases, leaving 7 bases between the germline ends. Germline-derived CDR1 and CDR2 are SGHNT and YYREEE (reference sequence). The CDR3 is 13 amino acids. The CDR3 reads CASSLGQDYEQYF. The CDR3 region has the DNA TGTGCCAGCAGCTTGGGGCAGGACTACGAGCAGTACTTC.

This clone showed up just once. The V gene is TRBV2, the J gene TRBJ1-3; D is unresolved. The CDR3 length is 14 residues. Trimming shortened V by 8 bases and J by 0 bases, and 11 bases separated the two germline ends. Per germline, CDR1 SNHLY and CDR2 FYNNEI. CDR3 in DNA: TGTGCCAGCCTCGGGCGAGACTCTGGAAACACCATATATTTT. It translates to CASLGRDSGNTIYF.

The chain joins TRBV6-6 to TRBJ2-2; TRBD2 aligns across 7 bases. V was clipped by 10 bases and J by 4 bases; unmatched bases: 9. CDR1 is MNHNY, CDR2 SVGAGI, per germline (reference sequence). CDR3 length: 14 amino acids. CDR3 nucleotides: TGTGCCACCAGCGGGACGTTGATCACCGGGGAGCTGTTTTTT. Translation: CATSGTLITGELFF.

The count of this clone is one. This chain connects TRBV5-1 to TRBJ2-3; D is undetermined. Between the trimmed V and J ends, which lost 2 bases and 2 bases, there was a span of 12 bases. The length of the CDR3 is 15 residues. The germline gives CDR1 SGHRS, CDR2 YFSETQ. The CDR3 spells CASSFIPSNTDTQYF. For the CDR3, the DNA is TGCGCCAGCAGCTTCATACCCTCAAACACAGATACGCAGTATTTT.